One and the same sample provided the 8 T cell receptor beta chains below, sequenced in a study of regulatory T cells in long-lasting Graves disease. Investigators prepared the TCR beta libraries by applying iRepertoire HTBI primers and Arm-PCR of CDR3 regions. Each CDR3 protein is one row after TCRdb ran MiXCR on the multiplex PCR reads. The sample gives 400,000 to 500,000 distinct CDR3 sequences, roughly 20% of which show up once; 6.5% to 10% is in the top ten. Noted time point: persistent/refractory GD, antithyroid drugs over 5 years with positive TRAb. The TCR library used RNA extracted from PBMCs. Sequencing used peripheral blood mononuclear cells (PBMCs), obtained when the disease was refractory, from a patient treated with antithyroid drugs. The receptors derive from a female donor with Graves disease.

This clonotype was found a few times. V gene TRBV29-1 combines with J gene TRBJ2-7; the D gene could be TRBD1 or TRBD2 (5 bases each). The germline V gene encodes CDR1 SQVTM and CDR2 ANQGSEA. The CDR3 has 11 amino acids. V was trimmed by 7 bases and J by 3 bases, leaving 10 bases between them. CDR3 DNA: TGCAGCGGGGGGAGTGTCTACGAGCAGTACTTC. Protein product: CSGGSVYEQYF.

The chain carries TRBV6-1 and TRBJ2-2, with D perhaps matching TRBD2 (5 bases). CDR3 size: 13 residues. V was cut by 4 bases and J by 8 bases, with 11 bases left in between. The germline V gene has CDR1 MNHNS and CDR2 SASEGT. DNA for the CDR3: TGTGCCAGCAGTGGGACTCTCACTGGGGAGCTGTTTTTT. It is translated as CASSGTLTGELFF.

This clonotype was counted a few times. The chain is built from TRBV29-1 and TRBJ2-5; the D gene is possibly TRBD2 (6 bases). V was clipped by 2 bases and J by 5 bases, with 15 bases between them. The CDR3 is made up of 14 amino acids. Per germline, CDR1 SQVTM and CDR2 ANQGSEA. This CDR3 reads CSVELPRGDETQYF. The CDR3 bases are TGCAGCGTTGAATTGCCGCGGGGCGACGAGACCCAGTACTTC. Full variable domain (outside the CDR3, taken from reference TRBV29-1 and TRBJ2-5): SAVISQKPSRDICQRGTSLTIQCQVDSQVTMMFWYRQQPGQSLTLIATANQGSEATYESGFVIDKFPISRPNLTFSTLTVSNMSPEDSSIYLCSVELPRGDETQYFGPGTRLLVL.

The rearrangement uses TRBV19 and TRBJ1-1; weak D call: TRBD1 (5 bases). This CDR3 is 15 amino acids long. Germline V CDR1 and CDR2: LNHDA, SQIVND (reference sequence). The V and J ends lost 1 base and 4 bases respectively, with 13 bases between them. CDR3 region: CASSIVGGTSTEAFF. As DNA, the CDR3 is TGTGCCAGTAGTATAGTGGGGGGTACGAGCACTGAAGCTTTCTTT.

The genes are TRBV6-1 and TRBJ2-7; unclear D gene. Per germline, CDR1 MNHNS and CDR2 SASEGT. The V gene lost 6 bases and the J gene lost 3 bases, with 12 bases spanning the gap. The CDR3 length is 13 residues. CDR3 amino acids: CASRESTNYEQYF. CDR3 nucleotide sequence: TGTGCCAGCAGGGAATCGACAAACTACGAGCAGTACTTC.

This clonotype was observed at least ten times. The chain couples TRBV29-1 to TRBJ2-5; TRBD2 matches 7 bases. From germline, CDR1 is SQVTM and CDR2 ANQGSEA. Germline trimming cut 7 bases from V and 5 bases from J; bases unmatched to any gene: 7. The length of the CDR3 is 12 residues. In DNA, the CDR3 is TGCAGCGGGGGGAGGGCCGGGGAGACCCAGTACTTC. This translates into CSGGRAGETQYF.

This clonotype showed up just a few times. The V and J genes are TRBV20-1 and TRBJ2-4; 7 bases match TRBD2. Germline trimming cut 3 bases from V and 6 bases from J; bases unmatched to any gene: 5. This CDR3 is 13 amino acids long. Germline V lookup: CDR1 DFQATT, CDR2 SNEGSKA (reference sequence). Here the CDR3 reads CSASQAGINIQYF. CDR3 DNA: TGCAGTGCTAGTCAAGCGGGGATAAACATTCAGTACTTC.

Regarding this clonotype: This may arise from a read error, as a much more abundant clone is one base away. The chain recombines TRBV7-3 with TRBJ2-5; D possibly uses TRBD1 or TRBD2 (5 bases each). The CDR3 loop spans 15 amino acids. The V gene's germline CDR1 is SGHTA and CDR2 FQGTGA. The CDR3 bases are TGTGCCAGCAGCCACTCCGGGGCCTACCAAGAGACCCGGTACTTC. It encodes CASSHSGAYQETRYF.